This T cell receptor (beta chain) stems from a study of T cells in Graves' hyperthyroidism and ophthalmopathy. Study-wide findings and caveats: Blood shared most expanded thyroid clonotypes above 0.001. Ophthalmopathy was identified by the model a median 6.5 months ahead of onset.

Researchers took RNA transcripts and amplified the TCR beta CDR3 regions from them. The HTBI primer set served for first-round RT-PCR of the TCR CDR3. MiXCR was run by TCRdb on the multiplex PCR reads, yielding one entry per CDR3 protein. The repertoire holds roughly 580,000 distinct CDR3 sequences, with roughly 14% as singletons. As concerns this clonotype: Its specificity is not known.

CDR1 is MNHEY and CDR2 is SMNVEV in the germline V gene (reference sequence). The CDR3 is made up of 11 amino acids. Deletions cut 4 bases from V and 11 bases from J, with 11 bases between. Source material: blood. V and J are TRBV27 and TRBJ1-2; D gene uncertain. This TCR derives from a young woman with Graves' hyperthyroidism that later progressed to Graves' ophthalmopathy. This CDR3 reads CASSSGRAYTF. CDR3 nucleotide sequence: TGTGCCAGCAGTTCGGGCAGAGCGTACACCTTC.